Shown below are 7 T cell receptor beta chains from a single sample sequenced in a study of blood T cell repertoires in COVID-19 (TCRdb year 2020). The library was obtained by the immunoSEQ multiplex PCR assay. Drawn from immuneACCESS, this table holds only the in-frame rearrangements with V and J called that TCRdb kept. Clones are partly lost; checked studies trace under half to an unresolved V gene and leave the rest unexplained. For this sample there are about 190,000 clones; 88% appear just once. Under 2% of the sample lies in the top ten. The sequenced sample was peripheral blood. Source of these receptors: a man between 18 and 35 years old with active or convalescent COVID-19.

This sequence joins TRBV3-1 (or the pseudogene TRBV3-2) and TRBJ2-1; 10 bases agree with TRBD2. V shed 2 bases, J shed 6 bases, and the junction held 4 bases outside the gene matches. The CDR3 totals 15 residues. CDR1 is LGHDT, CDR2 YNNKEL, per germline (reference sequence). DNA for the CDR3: TGTGCCAGCAGCCAATTTCTAGCGGGAGTCAATGAGCAGTTCTTC. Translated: CASSQFLAGVNEQFF.

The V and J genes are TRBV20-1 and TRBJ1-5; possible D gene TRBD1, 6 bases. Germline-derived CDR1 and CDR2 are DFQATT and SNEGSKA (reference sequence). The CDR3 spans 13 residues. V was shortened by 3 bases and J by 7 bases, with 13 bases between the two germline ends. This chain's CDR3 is CSASHRDGQPQHF. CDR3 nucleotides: TGCAGTGCTAGTCACAGGGACGGCCAGCCCCAGCATTTT.

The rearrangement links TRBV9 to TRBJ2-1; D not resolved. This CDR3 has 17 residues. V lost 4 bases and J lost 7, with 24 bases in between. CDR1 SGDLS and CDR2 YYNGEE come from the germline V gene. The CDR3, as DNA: TGTGCCAGCAGCCCCGTAGCCCTGACCCACCAAACGAATGAGCAGTTCTTC. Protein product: CASSPVALTHQTNEQFF. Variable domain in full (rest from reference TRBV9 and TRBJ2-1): DSGVTQTPKHLITATGQRVTLRCSPRSGDLSVYWYQQSLDQGLQFLIQYYNGEERAKGNILERFSAQQFPDLHSELNLSSLELGDSALYFCASSPVALTHQTNEQFFGPGTRLTVL.

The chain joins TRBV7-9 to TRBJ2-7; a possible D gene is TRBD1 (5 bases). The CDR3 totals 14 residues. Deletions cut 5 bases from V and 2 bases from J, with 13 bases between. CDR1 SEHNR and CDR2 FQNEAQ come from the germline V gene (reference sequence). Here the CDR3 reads CASSERQKAYEQYF. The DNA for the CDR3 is TGTGCCAGCAGCGAGAGACAGAAGGCCTACGAGCAGTACTTC.

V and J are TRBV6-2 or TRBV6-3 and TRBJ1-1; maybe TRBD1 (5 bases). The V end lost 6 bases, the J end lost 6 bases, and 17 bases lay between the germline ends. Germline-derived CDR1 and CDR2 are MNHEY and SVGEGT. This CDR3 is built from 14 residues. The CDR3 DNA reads TGTGCCAGCAGCGAACAAACAGGTTTGGCTGAAGCTTTCTTT. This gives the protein CASSEQTGLAEAFF.

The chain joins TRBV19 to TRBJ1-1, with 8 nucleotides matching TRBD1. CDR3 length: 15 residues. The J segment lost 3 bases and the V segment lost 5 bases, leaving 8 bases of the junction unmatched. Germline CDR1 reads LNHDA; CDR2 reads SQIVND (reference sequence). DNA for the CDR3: TGTGCCAGTAGTCCGCAGGACAGGGCAGACACTGAAGCTTTCTTT. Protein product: CASSPQDRADTEAFF.

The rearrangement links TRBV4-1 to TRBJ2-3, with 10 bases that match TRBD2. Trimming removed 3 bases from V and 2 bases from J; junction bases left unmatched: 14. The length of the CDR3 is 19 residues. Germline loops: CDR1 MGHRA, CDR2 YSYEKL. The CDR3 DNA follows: TGCGCCAGCAGCCATACTCCTGGAGGTAGCGGGGGGCCCACAGATACGCAGTATTTT. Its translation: CASSHTPGGSGGPTDTQYF.